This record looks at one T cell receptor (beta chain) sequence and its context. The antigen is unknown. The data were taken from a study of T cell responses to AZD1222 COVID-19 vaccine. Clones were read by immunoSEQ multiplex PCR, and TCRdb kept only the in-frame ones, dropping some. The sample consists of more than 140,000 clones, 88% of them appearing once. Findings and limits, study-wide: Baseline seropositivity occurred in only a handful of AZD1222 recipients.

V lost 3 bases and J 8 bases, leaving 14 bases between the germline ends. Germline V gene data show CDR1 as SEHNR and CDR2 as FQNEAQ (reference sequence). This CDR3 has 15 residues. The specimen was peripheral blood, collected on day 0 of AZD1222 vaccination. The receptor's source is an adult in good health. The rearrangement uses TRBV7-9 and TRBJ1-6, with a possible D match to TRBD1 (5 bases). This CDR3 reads CASSFAGSRDSPLHF. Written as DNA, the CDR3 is TGTGCCAGCAGCTTCGCAGGGAGTCGGGATTCACCCCTCCACTTT.